This TCR beta chain was sequenced in a study of CD8 T cells in ankylosing spondylitis. Points from the study as a whole: What appeared characteristic of ankylosing spondylitis blood was a TCR beta motif of eight highly homologous variants. Disease-linked clones proved CD8+ and comparatively uncommon in peripheral blood. Reports say disease-linked clones showed up significantly more in matched ankylosing spondylitis synovial fluid.

The CDR3 has 15 amino acids. V lost 0 bases and J lost 7; bases outside the gene matches: 6. Germline V gene lookup returns CDR1 GTSNPN and CDR2 SVGIG (reference sequence). TCRdb reprocessed the 5' RACE reads via MiXCR and lists one record per CDR3 protein. Of about 160,000 distinct CDR3 sequences listed, roughly 44% were seen once; the top ten hold nearly 15%. With regard to this clonotype: What it recognizes is unknown.

Sequenced material: synovial fluid, either unsorted or a sorted T cell fraction (not recorded which). This chain connects TRBV30 to TRBJ2-1; 10 bases fit TRBD2. This receptor was identified in a male donor with ankylosing spondylitis. The CDR3 coding sequence is TGTGCCTGGAGTGTACGAACTAGCGGGAATAATGAGCAGTTCTTC. This translates into CAWSVRTSGNNEQFF.